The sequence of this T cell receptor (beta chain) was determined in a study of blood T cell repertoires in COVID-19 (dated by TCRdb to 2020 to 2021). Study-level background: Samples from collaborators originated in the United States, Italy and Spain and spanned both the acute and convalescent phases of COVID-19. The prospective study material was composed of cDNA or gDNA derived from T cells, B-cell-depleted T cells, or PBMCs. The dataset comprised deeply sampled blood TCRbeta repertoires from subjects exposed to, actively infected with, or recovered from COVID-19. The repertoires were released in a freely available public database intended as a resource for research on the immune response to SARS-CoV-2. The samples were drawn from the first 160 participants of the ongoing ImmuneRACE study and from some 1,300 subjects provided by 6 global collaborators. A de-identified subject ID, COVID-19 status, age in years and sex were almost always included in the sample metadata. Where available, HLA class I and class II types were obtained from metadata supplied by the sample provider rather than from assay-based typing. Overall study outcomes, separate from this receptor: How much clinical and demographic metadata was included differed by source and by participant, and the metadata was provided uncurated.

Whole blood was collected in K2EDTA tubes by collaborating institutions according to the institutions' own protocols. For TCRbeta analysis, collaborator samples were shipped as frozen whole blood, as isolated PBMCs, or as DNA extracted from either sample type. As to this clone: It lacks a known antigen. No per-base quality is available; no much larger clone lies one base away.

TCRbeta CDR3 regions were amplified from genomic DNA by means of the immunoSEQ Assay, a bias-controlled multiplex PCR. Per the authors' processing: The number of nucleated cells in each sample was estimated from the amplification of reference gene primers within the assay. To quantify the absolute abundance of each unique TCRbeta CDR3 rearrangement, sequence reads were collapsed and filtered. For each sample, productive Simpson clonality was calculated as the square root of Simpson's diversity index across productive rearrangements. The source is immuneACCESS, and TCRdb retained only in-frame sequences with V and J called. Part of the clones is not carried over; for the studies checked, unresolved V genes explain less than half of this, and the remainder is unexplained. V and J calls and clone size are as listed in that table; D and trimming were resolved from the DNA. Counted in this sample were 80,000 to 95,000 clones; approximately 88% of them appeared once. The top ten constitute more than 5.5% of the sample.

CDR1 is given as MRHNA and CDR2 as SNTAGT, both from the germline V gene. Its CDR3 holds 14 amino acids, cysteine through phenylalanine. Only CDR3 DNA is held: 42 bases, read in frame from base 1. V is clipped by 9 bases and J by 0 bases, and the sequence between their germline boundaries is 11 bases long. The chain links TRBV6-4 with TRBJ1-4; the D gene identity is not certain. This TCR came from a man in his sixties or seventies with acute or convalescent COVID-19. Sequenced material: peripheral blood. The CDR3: CASTNGATNEKLFF. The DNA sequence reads TGTGCCAGTACGAACGGTGCAACTAATGAAAAACTGTTTTTT.